The entry that follows covers one T cell receptor beta chain sequence. One end of the junction varies from germline; a read error may be responsible. TCRdb reanalyzed the PCR reads with MiXCR. The data show around 31,000 clones, roughly 18% seen once. The data stem from a study of metastatic and nonmetastatic thyroid tumors. Every patient underwent thyroid surgery untreated. CDR1 and CDR2 from the germline V gene are MNHNS and SASEGT. The CDR3 runs to 13 residues. The J gene is TRBJ1-5, the V gene TRBV6-1; D possibly corresponds to TRBD1 (6 bases). Sequencing input: blood. This sequence was found in a female donor with papillary thyroid cancer or a benign thyroid nodule (not recorded which). Some clones in this sample may be carry-over from other donors' samples. The CDR3 nucleotides read TGCGCCAGCATTGGGGGGGCGGGTCAGCCCCAGCATTTT. Its translation is CASIGGAGQPQHF.